This T cell receptor beta chain was identified in a study of blood T cell repertoires in COVID-19. Study-wide context: From the United States, Italy and Spain came samples of acute and convalescent COVID-19. The cDNA or gDNA used as material had been derived from T cells, B-cell-depleted T cells, or PBMCs.

Looked up from germline, CDR1 is SQVTM and CDR2 is ANQGSEA. V gave up 4 bases and J gave up 7 bases, with 16 bases separating them. This CDR3 region has 13 residues. In the original analysis: Amplification of reference gene primers was used by the study to estimate nucleated cell counts. Repertoires were generated with immunoSEQ multiplex PCR, while TCRdb's copy carries only in-frame clones and drops some. V and J calls and clone size are those listed in that table; D and trimming were worked out from the DNA. The table shows about 82,000 clones, with around 74% occurring only once. Material: peripheral blood. This clonotype originated in a human donor with acute or convalescent COVID-19. The donor label of this sample is uncertain. The genes are TRBV29-1 and TRBJ2-5; perhaps TRBD1 as D (6 bases). CDR3: CSVVSYRDGTQYF. CDR3 nucleotide sequence: TGCAGCGTTGTTAGTTACAGGGATGGGACCCAGTACTTC.